The rows below give T cell receptor beta chains drawn from one sample of a study of T cell repertoires in ileal Crohn's disease. Profiled with immunoSEQ multiplex PCR; TCRdb holds only in-frame clones, not every one. Of over 5,000 clones in the sample, roughly four fifths were seen once. Material: ileal tissue. The receptors originated from an adult with Crohn's disease. The CDR3 runs from the conserved cysteine through the conserved F or W. A D gene is named only where the DNA matches it firmly. Some rows mark clone size as missing; the rest say once, few, many or name a class of expanded clone.

-,-,TRBV4-3,15,TRBJ1-2,TGCGCCAGCAGCCAAGATCGGTACGGGCCCTATGGCTACACCTTC,CASSQDRYGPYGYTF
-,TRBD2,TRBV13,15,TRBJ2-2,TGTGCCAGCATTCTAGCGGGAGATGGGACCGGGGAGCTGTTTTTT,CASILAGDGTGELFF
-,-,TRBV18,14,TRBJ1-1,TGTGCCAGCTCACCACCGCAAAGGAACACTGAAGCTTTCTTT,CASSPPQRNTEAFF
-,TRBD2,TRBV7-3,17,TRBJ2-3,TGTGCCAGCAGCCTCACGCCCGCCGGGACTACTCGAGATACGCAGTATTTT,CASSLTPAGTTRDTQYF
-,TRBD2,TRBV27,17,TRBJ2-3,TGTGCCAGCACCATTTGGGCTAGCGGGAGGAGGACAGATACGCAGTATTTT,CASTIWASGRRTDTQYF
-,-,TRBV9,14,TRBJ2-5,TGTGCCAGCAGCGTAGAAAGGGGTGATGAGACCCAGTACTTC,CASSVERGDETQYF
few,-,TRBV7-1,17,TRBJ1-2,TGTGCCAGCAGCTCTGCCCTCGGAGGGGGATTAAACTATGGCTACACCTTC,CASSSALGGGLNYGYTF
-,-,TRBV5-1,15,TRBJ1-5,TGCGCCAGCAGCTTGGAGGGTGAAAGCAATCAGCCCCAGCATTTT,CASSLEGESNQPQHF
-,-,TRBV20-1,9,TRBJ1-1,TGCAGTGCTGCAGAGGAAGCTTTCTTT,CSAAEEAFF
-,-,TRBV4-3,15,TRBJ1-5,TGCGCCAGCAGCCAAGATCTGCAGGGGTTGCAGCCCCAGCATTTT,CASSQDLQGLQPQHF
-,TRBD2,TRBV10-3,15,TRBJ2-1,TGTGCCATCAGTGAGGGAGCGGGAGCGTACAATGAGCAGTTCTTC,CAISEGAGAYNEQFF
-,TRBD1,TRBV7-6,15,TRBJ2-1,TGTGCCAGCAGCCCAGGGACAGGGGGTTACAATGAGCAGTTCTTC,CASSPGTGGYNEQFF
-,TRBD1,TRBV6-6,14,TRBJ2-7,TGTGCCAGCAGTCCCAGACAGGGCCCCTACGAGCAGTACTTC,CASSPRQGPYEQYF
-,-,TRBV25-1,13,TRBJ1-1,TGTGCCAGCAGTGGACAGACGAACACTGAAGCTTTCTTT,CASSGQTNTEAFF
-,-,TRBV30,13,TRBJ2-2,TGTGCCTGGAGGGGGGCGGGGACCGGGGAGCTGTTTTTT,CAWRGAGTGELFF
-,-,TRBV6-1,15,TRBJ1-5,TGTGCCAGCAGACCCGACAGAACCAACAATCAGCCCCAGCATTTT,CASRPDRTNNQPQHF
-,TRBD1,TRBV19,15,TRBJ1-1,TGTGCCAGTAGAGACAGGACAGGGAAGAACACTGAAGCTTTCTTT,CASRDRTGKNTEAFF
-,TRBD1,TRBV19,15,TRBJ1-1,TGTGCCAGTGCCCATCCGGGACAGGGGGCAACTGAAGCTTTCTTT,CASAHPGQGATEAFF
-,-,TRBV6-5,13,TRBJ2-2,TGTGCCAGCAGTTCACAGAACACCGGGGAGCTGTTTTTT,CASSSQNTGELFF
-,TRBD1,TRBV2,17,TRBJ1-1,TGTGCCAGCAGTGACCCCCGGCGACAGGGATTGAACACTGAAGCTTTCTTT,CASSDPRRQGLNTEAFF
-,-,TRBV5-1,18,TRBJ1-1,TGCGCCAGCAGCTTGGGGGGCGGGCAGGGGCTCATGAACACTGAAGCTTTCTTT,CASSLGGGQGLMNTEAFF
-,TRBD1,TRBV6-5,15,TRBJ1-3,TGTGCCAGCAGTGGCGACAGGGGGTTTAGGAACACCATATATTTT,CASSGDRGFRNTIYF
-,TRBD2,TRBV15,16,TRBJ2-3,TGTGCCACCAGCAGAGCAAGCGGGAGGGCCACAGATACGCAGTATTTT,CATSRASGRATDTQYF
few,-,TRBV5-1,13,TRBJ1-2,TGCGCCAGCAATATGGAGGGTGCCTATGGCTACACCTTC,CASNMEGAYGYTF
-,TRBD1,TRBV27,16,TRBJ1-2,TGTGCCAGCAGACCCACGGGGGGACAGGGGGCAGGTGGCTACACCTTC,CASRPTGGQGAGGYTF
-,-,TRBV5-5,15,TRBJ2-2,TGTGCCAGCAGCTTGATCGTCGACATCACCGGGGAGCTGTTTTTT,CASSLIVDITGELFF
-,-,TRBV18,15,TRBJ1-1,TGTGCCAGCTCACCATCTGACAGATTGAACACTGAAGCTTTCTTT,CASSPSDRLNTEAFF
-,-,TRBV5-8,13,TRBJ1-5,TGTGCCAGCAGCCATTGGAGCAATCAGCCCCAGCATTTT,CASSHWSNQPQHF
-,-,TRBV9,14,TRBJ2-7,TGTGCCAGCAGCGCCACAATTACCCCCTACGAGCAGTACTTC,CASSATITPYEQYF
-,-,TRBV5-4,14,TRBJ1-1,TGTGCCAGCAGCCCTAGAAATGACCGGAGTAATTCTTTCTTT,CASSPRNDRSNSFF
large,-,TRBV7-9,13,TRBJ2-7,TGTGCCAGCAGCTCAACCCGGGCCCAAGAGCAGTACTTC,CASSSTRAQEQYF